One sample yielded the 30 T cell receptor beta chains listed below, sequenced in a study of blood T cell repertoires in COVID-19. The repertoire was sequenced with immunoSEQ multiplex PCR; TCRdb's copy has only in-frame clones and lacks some. Found here are 300,000 to 350,000 clones, around 91% of them singletons; the top ten hold about 4.5%. Sequencing was done on a sample of PBMCs or T cells enriched from blood (not recorded which). All receptors derive from a woman between 18 and 29 years old with acute COVID-19.

This chain links TRBV6-1 with TRBJ1-5, with no clear D. Germline V gene sequence: CDR1 MNHNS, CDR2 SASEGT. V lost 3 bases and J lost 2, with 8 bases in between. CDR3 size: 14 residues. The CDR3 sequence is CASSDSFGNQPQHF. CDR3 DNA sequence: TGTGCCAGCAGTGATAGTTTTGGCAATCAGCCCCAGCATTTT.

J is TRBJ2-3 and V is TRBV13; 7 bases are a match to TRBD2. The CDR3 sequence is 11 residues long. After removal of 8 bases from V and 5 bases from J, the junction contained 1 base not matched to a gene. Per the germline V gene, CDR1 is PRHDT and CDR2 is FYEKMQ (reference sequence). The CDR3 coding sequence is TGTGCCAGCTCGGGAGGAGATACGCAGTATTTT. It translates to CASSGGDTQYF.

The rearrangement links TRBV7-3 to TRBJ1-1; D is possibly TRBD1 (6 bases). The germline gives CDR1 SGHTA, CDR2 FQGTGA. V was shortened by 6 bases and J by 4 bases, with 12 bases between the two germline ends. The CDR3 length is 13 residues. The CDR3 protein is CASRVGQLTEAFF. In nucleotides, the CDR3 is TGTGCCAGCAGGGTTGGACAGCTCACTGAAGCTTTCTTT.

Note on this clone: This sample also contains other DNA sequences that code for the same CDR3. The chain joins TRBV5-1 to TRBJ2-7; 11 bases line up with TRBD2. This CDR3 has 14 amino acids. J gave up 3 bases and V 4 bases, and 3 bases lay outside the gene matches. Per germline, CDR1 SGHRS and CDR2 YFSETQ. In DNA form, the CDR3 reads TGCGCCAGCAGCCTGGGGACTAGCGGCTACGAGCAGTACTTC. Protein product: CASSLGTSGYEQYF.

The chain carries TRBV6-6 and TRBJ2-4; 8 bases are shared with TRBD1. The CDR3 length is 18 residues. The trim removed 6 bases at V and 0 bases at J, leaving 13 bases unmatched. The germline V gene encodes CDR1 MNHNY and CDR2 SVGAGI (reference sequence). CDR3 in amino acids: CASSRKTGELLAKNIQYF. CDR3 nucleotide sequence: TGTGCCAGCAGCCGAAAGACAGGGGAACTTCTAGCCAAAAACATTCAGTACTTC.

A few counts support this clone. The chain has TRBV19 and TRBJ1-2; no clear D gene. The germline V gene has CDR1 LNHDA and CDR2 SQIVND (reference sequence). Trimming stripped 5 bases from V and 4 bases from J, with 14 bases between. The CDR3 has 14 residues. The CDR3 sequence: CASSPRGLFYGYTF. Written as DNA, the CDR3 is TGTGCCAGTAGTCCCCGAGGGCTGTTCTATGGCTACACCTTC.

J is TRBJ1-5 and V is TRBV19; D perhaps matches TRBD1 (6 bases). Trimming pared 3 bases from V and 3 bases from J, leaving 12 bases between. This CDR3 region has 15 residues. CDR1 is LNHDA and CDR2 is SQIVND in the germline V gene (reference sequence). The CDR3 reads CASSISQGHNQPQHF. The CDR3, as DNA: TGTGCCAGTAGTATCTCACAGGGACACAATCAGCCCCAGCATTTT.

The CDR3 nucleotides are TGTGCCAGCAGTTTTGGGGACAGGGACTCCTACGAGCAGTACTTC. Translated, it gives CASSFGDRDSYEQYF. The J gene is TRBJ2-7, the V gene TRBV27; TRBD1 matches 9 bases. This CDR3 has 15 residues. V was pared by 3 bases and J by 0 bases, with 3 bases of the junction left unmatched. Looked up from germline, CDR1 is MNHEY and CDR2 is SMNVEV (reference sequence).

The chain recombines TRBV18 with TRBJ2-7; the match to TRBD2 covers 8 bases. The CDR3 is made up of 16 amino acids. Trimming removed 0 bases from V and 3 bases from J; junction bases left unmatched: 7. From germline, CDR1 is KGHSH and CDR2 LQKENI. The CDR3 DNA follows: TGTGCCAGCTCACCACCGGGCGGGAGGATTTACTACGAGCAGTACTTC. Its protein product is CASSPPGGRIYYEQYF.

V and J are TRBV18 and TRBJ1-3; D is uncertain. The V gene's germline CDR1 is KGHSH and CDR2 LQKENI. This CDR3 spans 15 amino acids. The V end was cut by 6 bases, the J end by 4 bases, with 16 bases between. Here the CDR3 reads CASSREESTGNTIYF. The DNA of the CDR3 is TGTGCCAGCTCCCGGGAGGAAAGTACGGGAAACACCATATATTTT.

The chain has TRBV5-4 and TRBJ2-3; 7 bases agree with TRBD1. The CDR3 spans 16 residues. CDR1 is SGHNT, CDR2 YYREEE, per germline (reference sequence). With V trimmed by 4 bases and J by 11 bases, 19 bases remained unmatched. The CDR3 here is CASSLRMSDRVGGQYF. CDR3 coding DNA: TGTGCCAGCAGCCTACGAATGAGTGACAGGGTAGGTGGGCAGTATTTT.

The chain has TRBV5-6 and TRBJ1-1; the D is unclear. From germline, CDR1 is SGHDT and CDR2 YYEEEE. Between the trimmed V and J ends, which lost 2 bases and 0 bases, there was a span of 8 bases. The CDR3 contains 14 residues. In nucleotides, the CDR3 is TGTGCCAGCAGCTTACCACTTATGAACACTGAAGCTTTCTTT. Translating gives CASSLPLMNTEAFF.

The table lists this clone with a count of one. The CDR3 protein is CASSLDRGTTEAFF. In nucleotides, the CDR3 is TGTGCCAGCAGCCTGGACAGGGGGACCACTGAAGCTTTCTTT. This chain links TRBV7-2 with TRBJ1-1; 10 nucleotides line up with TRBD1. CDR1 and CDR2 from the germline V gene are SGHTA and FQGNSA. With V trimmed by 5 bases and J by 4 bases, 4 bases remained unmatched. This CDR3 is built from 14 residues.

The CDR3 coding sequence is TGTGCCAGTAGTATAGGACTAGCATCATACAATGAGCAGTTCTTC. Protein product: CASSIGLASYNEQFF. The genes are TRBV19 and TRBJ2-1; 7 bases match TRBD2. Losses at the gene ends were 1 base for V and 4 bases for J; bases not matched to a gene: 4. The length of the CDR3 is 15 residues. Per the germline V gene, CDR1 is LNHDA and CDR2 is SQIVND (reference sequence).

This clone is a singleton in its sample. V and J are TRBV24-1 and TRBJ2-5; 8 nucleotides match TRBD2. The CDR3 sequence is 17 residues long. Germline trimming cut 2 bases from V and 0 bases from J; bases unmatched to any gene: 7. Germline loops: CDR1 KGHDR, CDR2 SFDVKD. In DNA, the CDR3 is TGTGCCACCAGTGATTCTTTTCTGACTAGCGACCAAGAGACCCAGTACTTC. Translating gives CATSDSFLTSDQETQYF.

The chain employs TRBV7-2 and TRBJ1-2; D is uncertain. Germline CDR1 and CDR2: SGHTA and FQGNSA. The V gene lost 2 bases and the J gene lost 3 bases, with 10 bases spanning the gap. This CDR3 is built from 14 residues. CDR3 loop: CASSLPDRDYGYTF. CDR3 DNA sequence: TGTGCCAGCAGCTTACCTGACCGGGACTATGGCTACACCTTC.

The chain has TRBV18 and TRBJ1-5; D may be TRBD1 (6 bases). This CDR3 has 13 amino acids. Trimming took 5 bases from V and 7 from J, leaving 12 bases between them. In germline, CDR1 is KGHSH, CDR2 LQKENI. CDR3 sequence reads: CASSAGVYQPQHF. The CDR3 nucleotides are TGTGCCAGCTCAGCAGGGGTATACCAGCCCCAGCATTTT.

The chain has TRBV7-9 and TRBJ1-2; D is unclear. This CDR3 region has 13 residues. Germline V gene data show CDR1 as SEHNR and CDR2 as FQNEAQ (reference sequence). V lost 6 bases and J 1 base, leaving 9 bases between the germline ends. CDR3 sequence: CASSLRNNYGYTF. CDR3 nucleotide sequence: TGTGCCAGCAGTCTACGCAATAACTATGGCTACACCTTC. Combining the CDR3 with reference TRBV7-9 and TRBJ1-2 gives the whole variable domain DTGVSQNPRHKITKRGQNVTFRCDPISEHNRLYWYRQTLGQGPEFLTYFQNEAQLEKSRLLSDRFSAERPKGSFSTLEIQRTEQGDSAMYLCASSLRNNYGYTFGSGTRLTVV.

J is TRBJ1-2 and V is TRBV27, with no clear D. The V gene's germline CDR1 is MNHEY and CDR2 SMNVEV (reference sequence). Between the trimmed V and J ends, which lost 0 bases and 2 bases, there was a span of 7 bases. CDR3 size: 14 residues. The CDR3 DNA follows: TGTGCCAGCAGTTTATCGAACAGCAACTATGGCTACACCTTC. As protein: CASSLSNSNYGYTF.

The chain links TRBV6-5 to TRBJ1-2; D ambiguous. The length of the CDR3 is 11 residues. The V gene's germline CDR1 is MNHEY and CDR2 SVGAGI. Trimming removed 10 bases at V and 1 base at J, with 7 bases between. CDR3 amino acids: CATFFNYGYTF. The CDR3 DNA is TGTGCCACCTTTTTTAACTATGGCTACACCTTC.

V usage is TRBV5-1 and J usage is TRBJ1-5; 8 bases map to TRBD1. CDR3 length equals 17 residues. Per the germline V gene, CDR1 is SGHRS and CDR2 is YFSETQ. The V gene end was trimmed by 0 bases and the J gene end by 5 bases; junction bases not matched to a gene: 10. The CDR3 loop is CASSLGTGGGWDQPQHF. CDR3 DNA: TGCGCCAGCAGCTTGGGAACAGGGGGAGGGTGGGATCAGCCCCAGCATTTT.

The V gene is TRBV12-3 or TRBV12-4, the J gene TRBJ2-7; TRBD1 aligns across 10 bases. V was pared by 9 bases and J by 3 bases, with 5 bases of the junction left unmatched. This CDR3 has 13 amino acids. The CDR3 DNA sequence: TGTGCCAGTGGGGACAGGGGATACTACGAGCAGTACTTC. Residues: CASGDRGYYEQYF.

This chain uses TRBV29-1 with TRBJ2-7; TRBD1 aligns across 8 bases. Germline-derived CDR1 and CDR2 are SQVTM and ANQGSEA. The J segment lost 2 bases and the V segment lost 3 bases, leaving 3 bases of the junction unmatched. The CDR3 covers 13 residues. Written as DNA, the CDR3 is TGCAGCGTTGATGGCAGGGGGCCCTACGAGCAGTACTTC. Amino acids: CSVDGRGPYEQYF.

This sequence joins TRBV5-1 and TRBJ1-2, with 9 bases lining up with TRBD1. The germline V gene encodes CDR1 SGHRS and CDR2 YFSETQ. J lost 8 bases, V lost 3 bases, and 8 bases had no gene match. The CDR3 consists of 14 residues. The chain's CDR3 is CASSSRGTGNGYTF. The DNA for the CDR3 is TGCGCCAGCAGCTCGCGAGGGACAGGGAACGGCTACACCTTC.

V is TRBV11-3 and J is TRBJ2-5; maybe TRBD2 (6 bases). CDR1 is SGHNT and CDR2 is YENEEA in the germline V gene. The V and J ends lost 0 bases and 5 bases respectively, with 10 bases between them. The CDR3 runs to 14 residues. CDR3 sequence reads: CASSLDEGLETQYF. CDR3 DNA: TGTGCCAGCAGCTTAGATGAGGGACTGGAGACCCAGTACTTC.

The chain carries TRBV6-1 and TRBJ1-1, with D maybe TRBD1 (6 bases). The CDR3 is 14 amino acids. Germline V lookup: CDR1 MNHNS, CDR2 SASEGT. V lost 5 bases to trimming and J lost 5 bases, with 15 bases between them. The CDR3 region has the DNA TGTGCCAGCAGTCCCGGGCAGGGGTGGACTGAAGCTTTCTTT. Amino acid sequence: CASSPGQGWTEAFF.

CDR3 loop: CASSLAPDSGATDTQYF. In DNA form, the CDR3 reads TGTGCCAGCAGTTTAGCCCCGGATTCAGGGGCCACAGATACGCAGTATTTT. The genes are TRBV27 and TRBJ2-3; a weak D match, TRBD1 (6 bases). From germline, CDR1 is MNHEY and CDR2 SMNVEV (reference sequence). The CDR3 runs to 17 residues. V lost 2 bases to trimming and J lost 2 bases, with 17 bases between them.

This sequence joins TRBV5-1 and TRBJ1-3; the match to TRBD1 covers 7 bases. V shed 4 bases and J 4 bases; nucleotides not matched to a gene: 11. The germline V gene has CDR1 SGHRS and CDR2 YFSETQ. This CDR3 is built from 16 residues. The CDR3 loop reads CASSPRQGTGGNTIYF. The CDR3 coding sequence is TGCGCCAGCAGCCCCCGACAGGGAACGGGAGGAAACACCATATATTTT.

The chain carries TRBV14 and TRBJ2-1, with 9 bases aligning to TRBD2. V lost 4 bases and J lost 6; bases outside the gene matches: 13. The CDR3 is 17 residues long. Germline V gene sequence: CDR1 SGHDN, CDR2 FVKESK. The CDR3 loop is CASSLLSFSGSVNEQFF. The CDR3 DNA sequence: TGTGCCAGCAGCCTTCTCTCGTTTAGCGGGAGCGTCAATGAGCAGTTCTTC.

This sequence joins TRBV27 and TRBJ1-6; TRBD1 aligns across 9 bases. CDR3 length equals 14 residues. V shed 4 bases and J 7 bases; nucleotides not matched to a gene: 2. CDR1 MNHEY and CDR2 SMNVEV come from the germline V gene (reference sequence). In nucleotides, the CDR3 is TGTGCCAGCAGTTCTGGGACAGGGAATTCACCCCTCCACTTT. It translates to CASSSGTGNSPLHF.